Below are 3 T cell receptor beta chains sequenced from a single sample in a study of T cell repertoires in enteric fever. In TCRdb, the reads were re-called with MiXCR into one record per CDR3 protein. The table shows roughly 190 distinct CDR3 sequences, with 25% to 40% occurring only once. The sequencing sample was made of CCR7- CD38+ CD4+ T cells from blood. Noted subset: effector CD4+ T cells responding to Salmonella infection (IFNgamma/MIP-1beta producing). The receptors were sampled from a human donor with Salmonella enteric fever, either typhoid or paratyphoid (not recorded which).

The chain is built from TRBV28 and TRBJ2-7; D unresolved. The length of the CDR3 is 14 residues. V was pared by 6 bases and J by 2 bases, with 14 bases between. Per the germline V gene, CDR1 is MDHEN and CDR2 is SYDVKM. The CDR3 DNA sequence: TGTGCCAGCAGGAGTCATGCAAGCCCCTACGAGCAGTACTTC. This sequence encodes CASRSHASPYEQYF. Variable domain in full (rest from reference TRBV28 and TRBJ2-7): DVKVTQSSRYLVKRTGEKVFLECVQDMDHENMFWYRQDPGLGLRLIYFSYDVKMKEKGDIPEGYSVSREKKERFSLILESASTNQTSMYLCASRSHASPYEQYFGPGTRLTVT.

This clonotype was recorded once. Possible read error: a much larger clone is one base away. CDR3: CASSLYSSYNDQFF. CDR3 in DNA: TGCGCCAGCAGCTTGTATTCCAGCTACAATGATCAGTTCTTC. The J gene is TRBJ2-1, the V gene TRBV5-1; no reliable D call. The V gene's germline CDR1 is SGHRS and CDR2 YFSETQ. The CDR3 has 14 amino acids.

Sample share makes this clonotype large. The rearrangement uses TRBV5-1 and TRBJ2-7; TRBD1 might be the D (6 bases). The V gene's germline CDR1 is SGHRS and CDR2 YFSETQ. The CDR3 has 14 amino acids. V lost 0 bases and J 6 bases, leaving 13 bases between the germline ends. The CDR3, as DNA: TGCGCCAGCAGCTTGGGAGACAGGCTCGTCGAGCAGTACTTC. Amino acids: CASSLGDRLVEQYF.